The T cell receptor (beta chain) described here comes from a study of Ad26.COV2.S vaccination and SARS-CoV-2 variants. Study-wide findings and caveats: Total responses of T cells may have been underestimated by the analyses of TCR breadth and depth. It was vaccine recipients, not placebo recipients, who had the higher spike-specific TCR breadth. Breadth measured for non-spike TCRs was similar across vaccine and placebo recipients. CD8+ and CD4+ T cells specific for spike reportedly responded with substantial breadth after vaccination.

V was clipped by 5 bases and J by 4 bases, with 12 bases between them. The length of the CDR3 is 14 residues. CDR1 and CDR2 from the germline V gene are MGHRA and YSYEKL. Produced via immunoSEQ multiplex PCR; TCRdb's table is partial and in-frame only. Of tens of thousands of clones listed, 65% to 90% are singletons. Notes on this clone: Its antigen is not known.

The chain couples TRBV4-1 to TRBJ1-3, with D possibly being TRBD1 (5 bases). This receptor was identified in a human donor who had recovered from COVID-19. The sequences come from peripheral blood, collected after recovery from COVID-19. Here the CDR3 reads CASSFPGPGNTIYF. DNA for the CDR3: TGCGCCAGCAGCTTCCCGGGACCAGGAAACACCATATATTTT.